The rows below give T cell receptor beta chains drawn from one sample of a study of spatial heterogeneity in lung cancer. TCRdb used MiXCR to reprocess the 5' RACE reads, holding one entry per CDR3 protein. The repertoire has more than 5,500 distinct CDR3 sequences, about 5% of them found once; the top ten carry around 8.4%. The sequences come from normal lung tissue next to the tumor, collected at surgery. Receptors originate from a female donor with early-stage non-small cell lung cancer. Each CDR3 is given with its conserved first and last residue. D genes are given only for firm matches. The size of a clone is reported for some rows only, either as once, few or many, or as a class for expanded clones.

J,D,size,V,DNA,CDR3
TRBJ2-3,.,medium-sized,TRBV5-1,TGCGCCAGCAGCTTGGAGGGAACAGATACGCAGTATTTT,CASSLEGTDTQYF
TRBJ1-4,TRBD1,medium-sized,TRBV2,TGTGCCAGCAGCAAACCCGGACAGGGAAGAGTGAAACTGTTTTTT,CASSKPGQGRVKLFF
TRBJ2-5,.,medium-sized,TRBV7-2,TGTGCCAGCAGCGGGCAGGAGGGAACGTTGGAGACCCAGTACTTC,CASSGQEGTLETQYF
TRBJ2-5,.,medium-sized,TRBV12-3/TRBV12-4,TGTGCCAGCAGTTTACGTCACCAAGAGACCCAGTACTTC,CASSLRHQETQYF
TRBJ2-7,.,many,TRBV6-1,TGTGCCAGCAATTTCGGGACCAGAGCCTACGAGCAGTACTTC,CASNFGTRAYEQYF
TRBJ2-7,.,medium-sized,TRBV28,TGTGCCAGCGCGGATACCGTTACAGGACTCGAGCAGTACTTC,CASADTVTGLEQYF
TRBJ1-6,.,many,TRBV2,TGTGCCAGCAGTGACGCCGGGGACGGCAGTTCGGGTAATTCACCCCTCCACTTT,CASSDAGDGSSGNSPLHF
TRBJ1-3,.,medium-sized,TRBV28,TGTGCCAGCAGTTTATCCCCTCTCGACGGATACTCTGGAAACACCATATATTTT,CASSLSPLDGYSGNTIYF
TRBJ1-2,TRBD1,medium-sized,TRBV10-1,TGCGCCAGCAGTCAGGGGGCCACCTATGGCTACACCTTC,CASSQGATYGYTF
TRBJ2-5,.,many,TRBV7-2,TGTGCCAGCAGCTTCCCCGCAGGGACCCAGTACTTC,CASSFPAGTQYF
TRBJ2-6,.,medium-sized,TRBV29-1,TGCAGCGTTCTAACAATCTCTGGGGCCAACGTCCTGACTTTC,CSVLTISGANVLTF
TRBJ2-3,TRBD2,medium-sized,TRBV20-1,TGCAGTGCTAGAGACCACGACATAACGGGAGGCCCAGATACGCAGTATTTT,CSARDHDITGGPDTQYF
TRBJ2-2,.,medium-sized,TRBV9,TGTGCCAGCAGCGAGACGACTGCGAACACCGGGGAGCTGTTTTTT,CASSETTANTGELFF
TRBJ2-3,.,medium-sized,TRBV10-2,TGCGCCAGCAGCGAAGACAGGAGCCACTATAGGGATACGCAGTATTTT,CASSEDRSHYRDTQYF
TRBJ2-5,TRBD2,many,TRBV6-1,TGTGCCAGCAGTGAATCGGCGGGAGCTGTAGAGACCCAGTACTTC,CASSESAGAVETQYF
TRBJ2-3,TRBD2,medium-sized,TRBV6-2/TRBV6-3,TGTGCCAGCAGTTACGGGACTAGCCGGTATACGCAGTATTTT,CASSYGTSRYTQYF
TRBJ2-7,.,.,TRBV2,TGTGCCAGCAGTGCGGAGGGCCGCGAGCAGTACTTC,CASSAEGREQYF
TRBJ2-3,TRBD2,medium-sized,TRBV11-1,TGTGCCAGCAGCCCAGTGACTAGCGGGTTGACGCAGTATTTT,CASSPVTSGLTQYF
TRBJ2-1,TRBD1,.,TRBV6-4,TGTGCCAGCAGTGAAGGGGGCGGTGAGCAGTTCTTC,CASSEGGGEQFF
TRBJ2-3,.,.,TRBV18,TGTGCCAGCTCTACTATGCGGGCTAACACAGATACGCAGTATTTT,CASSTMRANTDTQYF
TRBJ2-1,.,large,TRBV20-1,TGCAGTGCTAGAGAAAGCGGAGAAGGTGAGCAGTTCTTC,CSARESGEGEQFF
TRBJ2-3,TRBD2,.,TRBV4-2,TGTGCCAGCAGCCCCGAAAGGGAGGGATACACAGATACGCAGTATTTT,CASSPEREGYTDTQYF
TRBJ2-2,TRBD2,many,TRBV28,TGTGCCAGCAAAGACCGAAGCGGGAAGGCGAACACCGGGGAGCTGTTTTTT,CASKDRSGKANTGELFF
TRBJ2-3,TRBD2,few,TRBV7-9,TGTGCCAGCAGCTTAGCGCTGAGCGGGAGGCCCACAGATACGCAGTATTTT,CASSLALSGRPTDTQYF
TRBJ2-7,.,medium-sized,TRBV10-2,TGCGCCAGCATGTCGACAACCTACGAGCAGTACTTC,CASMSTTYEQYF
TRBJ2-7,.,many,TRBV11-2,TGTGCCAGTCCGCTCCCAGGTGGGGCCCCGGAGCAGTACTTC,CASPLPGGAPEQYF
TRBJ2-1,TRBD2,many,TRBV7-9,TGTGCCAGCAGTTCCCTTAGCGGGAGGGGAAATGAGCAGTTCTTC,CASSSLSGRGNEQFF
TRBJ2-7,TRBD1,many,TRBV6-2/TRBV6-3,TGTGCCAGCAGTTACTCGTGGACAGGGGCTGGGGAGCAGTACTTC,CASSYSWTGAGEQYF
TRBJ2-3,.,many,TRBV27,TGTGCCAGCACTCCCTGGGGACGGGACACAGATACGCAGTATTTT,CASTPWGRDTDTQYF
TRBJ2-1,.,.,TRBV7-7,TGTGCTAGCAGCTTGAATCGGGGGGCCTCCTACAATGAGCAGTTCTTC,CASSLNRGASYNEQFF
TRBJ2-3,TRBD2,many,TRBV7-8,TGTGCCAGCAGCTTACGGGAGGTCTCAGATACGCAGTATTTT,CASSLREVSDTQYF
TRBJ1-2,.,few,TRBV20-1,TGCAGTGCTAGTAAGGTTTCCTATGGCTACACCTTC,CSASKVSYGYTF
TRBJ2-7,.,medium-sized,TRBV10-3,TGTGCCACGGGAAGGGGACAAAACACCTACGAGCAGTACTTC,CATGRGQNTYEQYF
TRBJ2-5,TRBD1,few,TRBV25-1,TGTGCCAGCAGTGAGATAAGACAGGGAGAGACCCAGTACTTC,CASSEIRQGETQYF
TRBJ2-1,.,many,TRBV7-9,TGTGCCAGCAGCTTCGGGTTGGATGAGCAGTTCTTC,CASSFGLDEQFF
TRBJ1-2,.,many,TRBV5-1,TGCGCCAGCAGCCTGGGACAATCAAACTATGGCTACACCTTC,CASSLGQSNYGYTF
TRBJ2-5,.,many,TRBV24-1,TGTGCCACCAGTCCCCCACCCGAACAAGGGCAAGAGACCCAGTACTTC,CATSPPPEQGQETQYF
TRBJ1-2,.,medium-sized,TRBV27,TGTGCCAGCAGTTTATCCCACCCGACAGGAATCTATGGCTACACCTTC,CASSLSHPTGIYGYTF
TRBJ1-2,TRBD1,medium-sized,TRBV28,TGTGCCAGCAGTGACAGGGGGTATGGCTACACCTTC,CASSDRGYGYTF
TRBJ2-3,TRBD2,many,TRBV28,TGTGCCAGCAGTAACCCTCTAGCGGGAGATGGCACAGATACGCAGTATTTT,CASSNPLAGDGTDTQYF
TRBJ2-1,.,many,TRBV30,TGTGCCTGGAGTGTATGGTCCGGTGAGCAGTTCTTC,CAWSVWSGEQFF
TRBJ2-7,.,many,TRBV6-5,TGTGCCAGCAGTTACTCGCGGGACAGCTCCTACGAGCAGTACTTC,CASSYSRDSSYEQYF
TRBJ2-3,.,many,TRBV6-6,TGTGCCAACTCAGGGGAGAGCACAGATACGCAGTATTTT,CANSGESTDTQYF
TRBJ2-1,TRBD2,medium-sized,TRBV7-8,TGTGCCAGCAGCTCTGGTGCGGGAGCCTACAATGAGCAGTTCTTC,CASSSGAGAYNEQFF
TRBJ2-3,TRBD2,many,TRBV20-1,TGCAGTGCTAGACTAGCGGGAGGTTTCGGTACGCAGTATTTT,CSARLAGGFGTQYF
TRBJ1-4,TRBD1,many,TRBV11-2,TGTGCCAGCAGCCCGGGACAGGGAACTAATGAAAAACTGTTTTTT,CASSPGQGTNEKLFF
TRBJ2-7,TRBD2,medium-sized,TRBV10-3,TGTGCCGCAAAAGCGGGAGACAAGCACGAGCAGTACTTC,CAAKAGDKHEQYF